This T cell receptor (beta chain) derives from a study of shared clonotypes between healthy human individuals. Study in general: Three plates were used per donor for CD4 naive, three for CD4 memory, two for CD8 naive and one for CD8 memory.

Germline V CDR1 and CDR2: SGHAT, FQNNGV. The CDR3 totals 16 residues. The ends were cut back, 0 bases at V and 0 bases at J, with 6 bases in the middle. This clone was seen just once. Its antigen is unknown. The method was immunoSEQ multiplex PCR; TCRdb's version includes in-frame clones alone and lacks a portion of them. The sample has about 710,000 clones; roughly 72% are singletons. Findings and caveats of the study: It was the non-shared clonotypes that had lower generation probabilities than clonotypes shared by all four donors. A small donor pool kept down the genetic and exposure-history diversity that was represented.

Sequenced: memory CD4+ T cells sorted from blood. As for subset: CD45RA-negative fraction. The chain recombines TRBV11-2 with TRBJ2-6; D call uncertain. The TCR sequence derives from a woman under 40 in good health. The CDR3 DNA is TGTGCCAGCAGCTTAGACCGGAGCTCTGGGGCCAACGTCCTGACTTTC. Amino acid sequence: CASSLDRSSGANVLTF. Using reference TRBV11-2 and TRBJ2-6 for the parts outside the CDR3, the full variable domain is EAGVAQSPRYKIIEKRQSVAFWCNPISGHATLYWYQQILGQGPKLLIQFQNNGVVDDSQLPKDRFSAERLKGVDSTLKIQPAKLEDSAVYLCASSLDRSSGANVLTFGAGSRLTVL.